These 24 T cell receptor beta chains were sequenced from one sample in a study of cytomegalovirus exposure and HLA in healthy donors. The PCR was carried out with 60 Vbeta primers and 13 Jbeta primers. Some clones are missing from TCRdb's copy, which holds only in-frame ones; the method was immunoSEQ multiplex PCR. The table has more than 150,000 clones, 80% to 85% seen once. Sequencing used PBMCs. These receptor sequences come from a boy between 10 and 17 years old in good health and CMV-seronegative.

The rearrangement joins TRBV5-1 to TRBJ2-7; 7 bases map to TRBD1. Germline-derived CDR1 and CDR2 are SGHRS and YFSETQ. With 2 bases clipped from V and 3 bases from J, the junction kept 11 bases outside the gene matches. The CDR3 runs to 16 residues. This CDR3 reads CASSLYGTVSSYEQYF. CDR3 sequence (DNA): TGCGCCAGCAGCTTATACGGGACAGTCTCGAGCTACGAGCAGTACTTC.

The CDR3 loop reads CASSSFPGERENTIYF. DNA for the CDR3: TGTGCCAGCAGTTCGTTTCCAGGGGAACGTGAGAACACCATATATTTT. The chain links TRBV28 to TRBJ1-3; TRBD1 is a possible D gene (6 bases). Germline-derived CDR1 and CDR2 are MDHEN and SYDVKM. V shed 4 bases and J shed 7 bases, with 20 bases lying between them. There are 16 residues in the CDR3. Drawing the rest from reference TRBV28 and TRBJ1-3, the complete variable domain is DVKVTQSSRYLVKRTGEKVFLECVQDMDHENMFWYRQDPGLGLRLIYFSYDVKMKEKGDIPEGYSVSREKKERFSLILESASTNQTSMYLCASSSFPGERENTIYFGEGSWLTVV.

The chain combines TRBV15 with TRBJ1-2; D not resolved. V was cut by 0 bases and J by 7 bases, with 18 bases left in between. The germline CDR1 and CDR2 sequences are LNHNV and YYDKDF (reference sequence). The CDR3 length is 16 residues. CDR3 DNA: TGTGCCACCAGCAGAGATTTACAAGTCGGGTTAGTTGGCTACACCTTC. This encodes CATSRDLQVGLVGYTF.

The V gene is TRBV7-8, the J gene TRBJ2-1; 11 bases map to TRBD2. V was clipped by 5 bases and J by 8 bases; unmatched bases: 2. This CDR3 has 13 amino acids. Germline values: CDR1 SGHVS, CDR2 FQNEAQ. CDR3: CASSGTSGHEQFF. CDR3 DNA: TGTGCCAGCAGCGGGACTAGCGGACATGAGCAGTTCTTC.

The V and J genes are TRBV19 and TRBJ1-2; D might be TRBD1 (5 bases). V gave up 7 bases and J gave up 7 bases, with 19 bases separating them. The CDR3 consists of 14 residues. Germline V gene lookup returns CDR1 LNHDA and CDR2 SQIVND (reference sequence). CDR3 protein: CASNGLDRTTGYTF. CDR3 nucleotide sequence: TGTGCCAGTAACGGACTAGACAGAACAACTGGCTACACCTTC.

The genes are TRBV30 and TRBJ2-7; 7 positions match TRBD1. The J segment lost 3 bases and the V segment lost 4 bases, leaving 6 bases of the junction unmatched. The germline gives CDR1 GTSNPN, CDR2 SVGIG (reference sequence). The CDR3 is 13 residues long. The CDR3 here is CAWTPQGVYEQYF. DNA for the CDR3: TGTGCCTGGACTCCTCAGGGGGTCTACGAGCAGTACTTC.

The chain joins TRBV11-2 to TRBJ2-3, with 8 bases matching TRBD2. The CDR3 length is 17 residues. V lost 5 bases to trimming and J lost 0 bases; unmatched junction nucleotides: 10. Germline CDR1 reads SGHAT; CDR2 reads FQNNGV. CDR3 coding DNA: TGTGCCAGCAGCGACGTAGGGACTAGTTCTAGCACAGATACGCAGTATTTT. This codes for CASSDVGTSSSTDTQYF.

This clone was recorded only once. The chain couples TRBV2 to TRBJ1-5, with D maybe TRBD1 (5 bases). Germline V gene sequence: CDR1 SNHLY, CDR2 FYNNEI. The CDR3 is made up of 17 amino acids. V shed 2 bases and J shed 0 bases, with 14 bases lying between them. Written as DNA, the CDR3 is TGTGCCAGCAGTGAATGGGCGGGGACTTATAGCAATCAGCCCCAGCATTTT. Its translation: CASSEWAGTYSNQPQHF.

The V and J genes are TRBV30 and TRBJ1-1; D remains ambiguous. This CDR3 is 13 amino acids long. In germline, CDR1 is GTSNPN, CDR2 SVGIG (reference sequence). Trimming took off 0 bases at V and 3 bases at J, with 8 bases between the two ends. CDR3 bases: TGTGCCTGGAGTGTGCGGTTGGACACTGAAGCTTTCTTT. Protein: CAWSVRLDTEAFF.

The rearrangement joins TRBV19 to TRBJ2-2, with 8 nucleotides matching TRBD1. Germline assignment: CDR1 LNHDA and CDR2 SQIVND (reference sequence). V lost 6 bases, J lost 3 bases, and 12 bases stayed unmatched. The CDR3 loop spans 17 amino acids. In nucleotides, the CDR3 is TGTGCCAGTAGCCCTTTGAGACAGGGGAGTGACACCGGGGAGCTGTTTTTT. This translates into CASSPLRQGSDTGELFF.

The V and J genes are TRBV11-3 and TRBJ2-1, with 8 bases matching TRBD2. V dropped 5 bases and J dropped 1; count of bases not matched to a gene: 7. The germline CDR1 and CDR2 sequences are SGHNT and YENEEA. There are 16 residues in the CDR3. CDR3 sequence reads: CASSPSGSLSYNEQFF. Here the CDR3 DNA reads TGTGCCAGCAGCCCCAGCGGGAGCCTATCCTACAATGAGCAGTTCTTC.

This chain connects TRBV27 to TRBJ2-7; 9 nucleotides align to TRBD1. The germline V gene has CDR1 MNHEY and CDR2 SMNVEV (reference sequence). The CDR3 runs 16 residues. Trimming removed 0 bases from V and 3 bases from J; junction bases left unmatched: 6. The CDR3 loop is CASSLSGTGHLYEQYF. The CDR3 coding sequence is TGTGCCAGCAGTTTATCCGGGACAGGGCATCTCTACGAGCAGTACTTC.

V gene TRBV9 combines with J gene TRBJ2-7; 8 nucleotides align to TRBD2. V shed 4 bases and J 3 bases; nucleotides not matched to a gene: 6. The CDR3 consists of 14 residues. CDR1 is SGDLS, CDR2 YYNGEE, per germline. The chain's CDR3 is CASSKSGSFYEQYF. As DNA, the CDR3 is TGTGCCAGCAGCAAAAGCGGGAGTTTCTACGAGCAGTACTTC.

V is TRBV29-1 and J is TRBJ1-2; D is ambiguous. CDR3 length equals 12 residues. Germline V gene data show CDR1 as SQVTM and CDR2 as ANQGSEA. Between the trimmed V and J ends, which lost 6 bases and 5 bases, there was a span of 13 bases. The CDR3 reads CSVLGEEYGYTF. The CDR3 DNA reads TGCAGCGTCCTGGGAGAGGAGTATGGCTACACCTTC.

The chain is built from TRBV5-1 and TRBJ2-7, with TRBD1 matching over 9 bases. The CDR3 is made up of 14 amino acids. Per germline, CDR1 SGHRS and CDR2 YFSETQ. J lost 2 bases, V lost 4 bases, and 4 bases had no gene match. The CDR3 is CASSRGQGTYEQYF. CDR3 DNA sequence: TGCGCCAGCAGCCGGGGACAGGGAACCTACGAGCAGTACTTC.

J is TRBJ2-2 and V is TRBV7-3; 7 bases agree with TRBD1. Germline loops: CDR1 SGHTA, CDR2 FQGTGA. The V and J ends lost 0 bases and 7 bases, in that order; junction bases with no gene match: 5. The CDR3 covers 15 residues. CDR3 region: CASSLTTGKGGELFF. The DNA for the CDR3 is TGTGCCAGCAGCTTAACGACAGGGAAAGGCGGGGAGCTGTTTTTT.

In this sample, this clone turned up a few times. The chain combines TRBV28 with TRBJ2-5; TRBD1 matches at 11 bases. After removal of 4 bases from V and 2 bases from J, the junction contained 21 bases not matched to a gene. Germline V gene lookup returns CDR1 MDHEN and CDR2 SYDVKM. The CDR3 is made up of 21 amino acids. CDR3 nucleotide sequence: TGTGCCAGCAGTTCCCTATATTCTCCGGGACAGGGGGTTACCCTACAAGAGACCCAGTACTTC. Encoded protein: CASSSLYSPGQGVTLQETQYF.

The genes are TRBV6-1 and TRBJ2-7, with a weak D call TRBD1 (6 bases). Trimming removed 1 base from V and 7 bases from J, with 11 bases in between. The germline CDR1 and CDR2 sequences are MNHNS and SASEGT. CDR3 size: 13 residues. Here the CDR3 reads CASSEGQGLEQYF. The DNA for the CDR3 is TGTGCCAGCAGTGAAGGTCAGGGGCTGGAGCAGTACTTC.

J is TRBJ1-2 and V is TRBV9; weak D call: TRBD1 (6 bases). Trimming stripped 0 bases from V and 4 bases from J, with 16 bases between. Germline V gives CDR1 SGDLS, CDR2 YYNGEE. This CDR3 comprises 16 residues. Here the CDR3 reads CASSVEGGGGPYGYTF. CDR3 DNA sequence: TGTGCCAGCAGCGTAGAGGGGGGGGGTGGTCCCTATGGCTACACCTTC.

CDR3 in DNA: TGCGCCAGCAGCTTGAGGCAGGGAAGTATCTACGAGCAGTACTTC. As protein: CASSLRQGSIYEQYF. The gene calls are TRBV5-1 and TRBJ2-7; D perhaps matches TRBD1 (5 bases). Germline assignment: CDR1 SGHRS and CDR2 YFSETQ. CDR3 size: 15 residues. V lost 1 base, J lost 3 bases, and 14 bases lay in between.

This chain joins TRBV5-8 and TRBJ1-2; no clear D. The CDR3 loop spans 14 amino acids. V was clipped by 6 bases and J by 2 bases, with 14 bases between them. The germline V gene encodes CDR1 SGHTS and CDR2 YDEGEE. The DNA for the CDR3 is TGTGCCAGCATGCCGATCGGTGTGAACTATGGCTACACCTTC. This codes for CASMPIGVNYGYTF.

V usage is TRBV5-1 and J usage is TRBJ2-7; D is unresolved. Germline CDR1 and CDR2: SGHRS and YFSETQ. The V end was cut by 4 bases, the J end by 1 base, with 3 bases between. The CDR3 totals 11 residues. CDR3 loop: CASSASYEQYF. DNA for the CDR3: TGCGCCAGCAGCGCGTCCTACGAGCAGTACTTC.

This clone showed up just once. The rearrangement uses TRBV5-4 and TRBJ2-7; unclear D gene. The CDR3 is made up of 13 amino acids. Germline values: CDR1 SGHNT, CDR2 YYREEE (reference sequence). V lost 0 bases and J 0 bases, leaving 4 bases between the germline ends. CDR3 region: CASSLGSSYEQYF. Here the CDR3 DNA reads TGTGCCAGCAGCTTGGGGAGCTCCTACGAGCAGTACTTC.

The chain combines TRBV27 with TRBJ1-5; tentative D call: TRBD1 (6 bases). V was trimmed by 8 bases and J by 5 bases, leaving 16 bases between them. Germline V gives CDR1 MNHEY, CDR2 SMNVEV (reference sequence). This CDR3 is built from 14 residues. The CDR3 bases are TGTGCCAGCCGGGGACAACTAGGACATCAGCCCCAGCATTTT. Amino acids: CASRGQLGHQPQHF.